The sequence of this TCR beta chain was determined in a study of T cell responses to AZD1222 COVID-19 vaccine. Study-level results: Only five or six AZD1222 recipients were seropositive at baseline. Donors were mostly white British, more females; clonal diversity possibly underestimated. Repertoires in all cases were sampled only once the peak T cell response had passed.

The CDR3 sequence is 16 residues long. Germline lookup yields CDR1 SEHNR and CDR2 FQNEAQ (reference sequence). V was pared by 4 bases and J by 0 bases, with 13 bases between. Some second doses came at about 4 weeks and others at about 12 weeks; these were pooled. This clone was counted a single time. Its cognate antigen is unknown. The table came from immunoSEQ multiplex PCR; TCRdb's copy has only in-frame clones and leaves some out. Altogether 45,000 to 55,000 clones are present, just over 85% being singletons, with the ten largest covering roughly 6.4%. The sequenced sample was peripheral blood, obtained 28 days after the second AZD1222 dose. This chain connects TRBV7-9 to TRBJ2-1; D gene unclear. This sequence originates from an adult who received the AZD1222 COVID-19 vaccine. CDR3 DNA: TGTGCCAGCAGCTCTCCCGTTTTCAGCTCCTACAATGAGCAGTTCTTC. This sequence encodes CASSSPVFSSYNEQFF.